This T cell receptor beta chain originates from a study of cytomegalovirus exposure and HLA in healthy donors. Turning to this clone: Its antigen is unknown.

The PCR employed 60 Vbeta primers together with 13 Jbeta primers. The repertoire was sequenced with immunoSEQ multiplex PCR; TCRdb's copy has only in-frame clones and lacks some. This sample has 100,000 to 150,000 clones; around 82% occur once, and the top ten carry around 3.6%. Whole-study results and caveats: When analyzed later, a missense DCLRE1C variant was found to be linked to TCR beta V- and J-gene trimming. Earlier results showed most TCR beta V segments being productive about 87% or about 30% of the time.

The V and J ends lost 6 bases and 8 bases, in that order; junction bases with no gene match: 10. The germline V gene has CDR1 SNHLY and CDR2 FYNNEI. The CDR3 runs 15 residues. The sample taken for sequencing was PBMCs. The sequence was collected from a man aged 40-49 years in good health and CMV-seronegative. The J gene is TRBJ1-4, the V gene TRBV2, with 9 bases lining up with TRBD1. The CDR3 bases are TGTGCCAGCAGGTACCAAAGGACAGGGGCGGAAAAACTGTTTTTT. It codes for CASRYQRTGAEKLFF.